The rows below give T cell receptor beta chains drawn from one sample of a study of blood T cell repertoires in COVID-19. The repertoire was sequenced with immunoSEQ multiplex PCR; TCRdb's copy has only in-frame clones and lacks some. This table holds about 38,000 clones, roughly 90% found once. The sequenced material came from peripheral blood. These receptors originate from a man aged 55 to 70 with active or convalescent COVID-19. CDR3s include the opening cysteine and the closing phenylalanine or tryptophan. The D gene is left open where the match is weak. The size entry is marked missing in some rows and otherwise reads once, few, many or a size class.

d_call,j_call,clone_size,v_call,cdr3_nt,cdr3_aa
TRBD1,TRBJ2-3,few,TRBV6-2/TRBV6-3,TGTGCCAGCAGTTACCCGGACAGGGAAACTTCAGATACGCAGTATTTT,CASSYPDRETSDTQYF
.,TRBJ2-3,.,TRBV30,TGTGCCTCTGAGGATTCAGATACGCAGTATTTT,CASEDSDTQYF
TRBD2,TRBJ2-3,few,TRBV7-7,TGTGCTAGCAGCTCCGGACTAGCGGGAGTTGGGAGGGGCACAGATACGCAGTATTTT,CASSSGLAGVGRGTDTQYF
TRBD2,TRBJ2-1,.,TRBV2,TGTGCCAGCAGGACTAGCGGCTCCTACAATGAGCAGTTCTTC,CASRTSGSYNEQFF
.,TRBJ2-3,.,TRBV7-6,TGTGCCAGCAGCTGGCGACAGTCGGGCACAGATACGCAGTATTTT,CASSWRQSGTDTQYF
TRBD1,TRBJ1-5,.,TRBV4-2,TGTGCCAGCAGCCAAGGAACAGGGGATTTGCAGCCCCAGCATTTT,CASSQGTGDLQPQHF
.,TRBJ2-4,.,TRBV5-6,TGTGCCAGCAGCTCTGGCCGGGGGATTCGGAACATTCAGTACTTC,CASSSGRGIRNIQYF
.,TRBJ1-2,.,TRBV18,TGTGCCAGCTCACCAGCCGGGACTGCGAACTATGGCTACACCTTC,CASSPAGTANYGYTF
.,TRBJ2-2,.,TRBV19,TGTGCCAGTAGTATAGGCTGGCCCGGGGAGCTGTTTTTT,CASSIGWPGELFF
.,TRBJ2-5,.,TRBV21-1,TGTGCCAGCAGCAACCGCCAGAGACTAGCGGGGGTCGAGACCCAGTACTTC,CASSNRQRLAGVETQYF
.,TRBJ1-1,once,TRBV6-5,TGTGCCAGCAGCCAGGGCTTATGGAACACTGAAGCTTTCTTT,CASSQGLWNTEAFF
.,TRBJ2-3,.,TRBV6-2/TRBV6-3,TGTGCCAGCAGTCCCCCCCCCGGGACTAGCACAGATACGCAGTATTTT,CASSPPPGTSTDTQYF
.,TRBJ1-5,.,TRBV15,TGTGCCACCAGCAGAGATCGAGGCCAAACTAGCAATCAGCCCCAGCATTTT,CATSRDRGQTSNQPQHF
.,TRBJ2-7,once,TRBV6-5,TGTGCCAGCAGTCTTCAGACAGGACCCTACGAGCAGTACTTC,CASSLQTGPYEQYF
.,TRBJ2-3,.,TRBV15,TGTGCCACCAGCAGACAGGGGTATGATACGCAGTATTTT,CATSRQGYDTQYF
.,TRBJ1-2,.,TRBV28,TGTGCCATCGGACGGGGATTCTACACCTTC,CAIGRGFYTF
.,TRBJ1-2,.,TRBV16,TGTGCCAGCAGCCTTCGGGATGTGGCTAACTATGGCTACACCTTC,CASSLRDVANYGYTF
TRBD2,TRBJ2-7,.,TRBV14,TGTGCCAGCAGCCACTTAGCGGGCGCTTCCTACGAGCAGTACTTC,CASSHLAGASYEQYF
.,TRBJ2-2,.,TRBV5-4,TGTGCCAGCAGTCCACTAGCTCGGGACACCGGGGAGCTGTTTTTT,CASSPLARDTGELFF
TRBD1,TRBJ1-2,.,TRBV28,TGTGCCAGCAGTGAACAGGGGTCTAACTATGGCTACACCTTC,CASSEQGSNYGYTF
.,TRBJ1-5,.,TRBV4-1,TGCGCCAGCAGCCTCCAGGGTTCGAGCAATCAGCCCCAGCATTTT,CASSLQGSSNQPQHF
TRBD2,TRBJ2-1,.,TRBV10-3,TGTGCCATCAGTGAGAATCTAGCGGGAGCTAATGAGCAGTTCTTC,CAISENLAGANEQFF
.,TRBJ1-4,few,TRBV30,TGTGCCTGGAGTCTTGGGGGACTCCGAAATGAAAAACTGTTTTTT,CAWSLGGLRNEKLFF
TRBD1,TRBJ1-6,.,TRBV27,TGTGCCAGCAGTTTGATAGGCAGGGGGCGTGAGTCACCCCTCCACTTT,CASSLIGRGRESPLHF
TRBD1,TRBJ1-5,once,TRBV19,TGTGCCAGTAGTATAGATCCCTACAGGGGGCGGGACGAGCCCCAGCATTTT,CASSIDPYRGRDEPQHF
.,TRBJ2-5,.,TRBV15,TGTGCCTCCTCAGGGGTATTGGAGACCCAGTACTTC,CASSGVLETQYF
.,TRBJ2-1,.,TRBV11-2,TGTGCCAGCAGCTTAGGACTACCTAGCTCCTACAATGAGCAGTTCTTC,CASSLGLPSSYNEQFF
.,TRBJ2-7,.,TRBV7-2,TGTGCCAGCAGCTTACCCAGCGGGACAAGTATCTACGAGCAGTACTTC,CASSLPSGTSIYEQYF
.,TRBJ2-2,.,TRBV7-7,TGTGCCAGCAGCTTTAGACAAATAAGCGGGGAGCTGTTTTTT,CASSFRQISGELFF
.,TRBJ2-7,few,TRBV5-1,TGCGCCAGCAGCTGGTCCGCCGACTTTCAGTCGTCCTACGAGCAGTACTTC,CASSWSADFQSSYEQYF
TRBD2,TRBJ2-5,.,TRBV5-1,TGCGCCAGCAGCTTCGAAGGGAGGGCGGGAGTCCCAGAGACCCAGTACTTC,CASSFEGRAGVPETQYF
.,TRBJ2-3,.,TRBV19,TGTGCCAGTAGTATAGATCTTACAGATACGCAGTATTTT,CASSIDLTDTQYF
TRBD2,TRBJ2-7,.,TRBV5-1,TGCGCCAGCAGCTTGGCCCCGGGAGGCACCTACGAGCAGTACTTC,CASSLAPGGTYEQYF
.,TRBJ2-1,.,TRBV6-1,TGTGCCAGCAGTGAAGGGGTGGAGATATACAATGAGCAGTTCTTC,CASSEGVEIYNEQFF
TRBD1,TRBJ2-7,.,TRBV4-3,TGCGCCAGCAGCAAGGTATGGACAGGGGCCTACGAGCAGTACTTC,CASSKVWTGAYEQYF
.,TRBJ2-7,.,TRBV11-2,TGTGCCAGCAGGGGCATCCGAGACAGGTCCTACGAGCAGTACTTC,CASRGIRDRSYEQYF
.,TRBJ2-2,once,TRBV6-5,TGTGCCAGCAGTTTGATGGGACTCTACACCGGGGAGCTGTTTTTT,CASSLMGLYTGELFF
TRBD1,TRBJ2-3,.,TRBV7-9,TGTGCCAGCAGCTCGAGCAGGGGGGATACGCAGTATTTT,CASSSSRGDTQYF
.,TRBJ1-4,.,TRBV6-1,TGTGCCAGCAGTGACCAACAGGGAAGGAATGAAAAACTGTTTTTT,CASSDQQGRNEKLFF
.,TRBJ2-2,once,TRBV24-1,TGTGCCACCAGTCTATACACCGGGGAGCTGTTTTTT,CATSLYTGELFF
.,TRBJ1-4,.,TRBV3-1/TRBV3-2,TGTGCCAGCAGCCAATTCTTGGTCGGAACTAATGAAAAACTGTTTTTT,CASSQFLVGTNEKLFF